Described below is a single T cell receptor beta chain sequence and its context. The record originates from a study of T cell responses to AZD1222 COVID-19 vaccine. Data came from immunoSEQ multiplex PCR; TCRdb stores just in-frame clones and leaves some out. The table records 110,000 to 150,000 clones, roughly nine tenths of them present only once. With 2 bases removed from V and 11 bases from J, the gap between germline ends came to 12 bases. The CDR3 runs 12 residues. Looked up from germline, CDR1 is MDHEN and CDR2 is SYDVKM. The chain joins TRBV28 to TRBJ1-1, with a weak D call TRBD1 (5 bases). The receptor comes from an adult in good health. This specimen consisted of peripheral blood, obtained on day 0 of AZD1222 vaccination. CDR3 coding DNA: TGTGCCAGCAGTTTACCGGGGGTTGGGGCTTTCTTT. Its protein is CASSLPGVGAFF.